This T cell receptor beta chain was recorded in a study of cytomegalovirus exposure and HLA in healthy donors. The protocol was immunoSEQ multiplex PCR, while the TCRdb copy is restricted to in-frame clones and leaves out a portion. The sample yields 200,000 to 300,000 clones, 90% seen once. With 1 base removed from V and 6 bases from J, the gap between germline ends came to 13 bases. The germline gives CDR1 SGHTA, CDR2 FQGNSA. The CDR3 spans 14 residues. Whole-study findings and limits: Generally TCR sequences proved uncommon, though certain public TCRs appeared in numerous donors.

About this clone: Its antigen is undetermined.

V is TRBV7-2 and J is TRBJ2-7, with D tentatively TRBD1 (6 bases). This receptor was taken from a woman aged 25-40 years in good health and CMV-seronegative. Sequenced sample: PBMCs. This CDR3 is CASSLEDRPAEQYF. The CDR3 nucleotides are TGTGCCAGCAGCTTAGAAGACAGGCCGGCCGAGCAGTACTTC.